The source of this TCR beta chain is a study of cytomegalovirus exposure and HLA in healthy donors. About the research overall: The approximately 670 first-cohort repertoires and the approximately 110 validation repertoires shared the same platform, a later analysis reported.

The germline gives CDR1 SGHAT, CDR2 FQDESV (reference sequence). The CDR3 spans 15 residues. Losses at the gene ends were 4 bases for V and 4 bases for J; bases not matched to a gene: 7. Only in-frame clones appear in the TCRdb table, and some are missing; sequencing was by immunoSEQ multiplex PCR. Of about 150,000 clones in the sample, about 94% were seen once. The sequenced sample was PBMCs. This chain links TRBV11-1 with TRBJ2-1; TRBD2 matches at 7 bases. The origin of this receptor is a man aged 18-30 years in good health and CMV-seropositive. The CDR3 loop is CASSSLASGYNEQFF. The CDR3 bases are TGTGCCAGCAGCTCCCTGGCTAGCGGTTACAATGAGCAGTTCTTC. Variable domain in full (rest from reference TRBV11-1 and TRBJ2-1): EAEVAQSPRYKITEKSQAVAFWCDPISGHATLYWYRQILGQGPELLVQFQDESVVDDSQLPKDRFSAERLKGVDSTLKIQPAELGDSAMYLCASSSLASGYNEQFFGPGTRLTVL.